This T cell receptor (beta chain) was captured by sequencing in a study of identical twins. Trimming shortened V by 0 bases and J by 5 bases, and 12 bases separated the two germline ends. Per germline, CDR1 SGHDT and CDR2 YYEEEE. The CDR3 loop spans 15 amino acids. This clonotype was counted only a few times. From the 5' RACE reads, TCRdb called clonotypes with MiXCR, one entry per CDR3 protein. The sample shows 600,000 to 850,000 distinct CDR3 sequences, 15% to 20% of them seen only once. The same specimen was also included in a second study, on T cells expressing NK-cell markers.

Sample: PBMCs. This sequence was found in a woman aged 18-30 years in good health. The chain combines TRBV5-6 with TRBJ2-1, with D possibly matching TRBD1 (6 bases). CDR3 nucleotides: TGTGCCAGCAGCTTGGGGGGACACACGGACAATGAGCAGTTCTTC. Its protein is CASSLGGHTDNEQFF.